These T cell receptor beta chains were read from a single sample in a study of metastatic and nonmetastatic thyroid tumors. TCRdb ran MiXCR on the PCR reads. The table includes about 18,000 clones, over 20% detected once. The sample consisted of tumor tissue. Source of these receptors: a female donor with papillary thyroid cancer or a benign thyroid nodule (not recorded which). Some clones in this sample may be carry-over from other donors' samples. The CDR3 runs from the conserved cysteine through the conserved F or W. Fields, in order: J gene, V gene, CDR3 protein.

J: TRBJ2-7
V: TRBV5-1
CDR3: CASSSGLANPSDEQYF

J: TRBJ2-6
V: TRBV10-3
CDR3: CAIGGPSGANVLTF

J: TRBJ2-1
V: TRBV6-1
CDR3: CASSEEPLAYEQFF

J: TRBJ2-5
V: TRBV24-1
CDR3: CATSDQYQETQYF

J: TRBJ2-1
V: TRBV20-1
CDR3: CSAPHRTGYNEQFF

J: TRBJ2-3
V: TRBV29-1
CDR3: CSAGTSGADTQYF

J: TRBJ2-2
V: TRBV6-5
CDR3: CASSYTSSGELFF

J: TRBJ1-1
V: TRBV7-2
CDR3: CASSLGGATEAFF

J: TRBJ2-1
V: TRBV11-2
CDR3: CASSLEVAGVGEQFF

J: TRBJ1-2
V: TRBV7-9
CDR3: CASSFSQNYGYTF

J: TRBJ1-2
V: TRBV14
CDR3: CASSQGGPTSNYGYTF

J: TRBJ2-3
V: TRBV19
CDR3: CASSSGRIRADTQYF

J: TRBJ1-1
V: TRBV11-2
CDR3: CASSARMRDTEAFF

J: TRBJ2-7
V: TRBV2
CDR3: CASSESRSYEQYF

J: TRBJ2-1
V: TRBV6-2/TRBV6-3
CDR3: CAITSHGQGYYNEQFF

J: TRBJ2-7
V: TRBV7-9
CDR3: CASSRTSGASYEQYF

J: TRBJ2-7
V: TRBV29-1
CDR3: CSATGVSPYEQYF

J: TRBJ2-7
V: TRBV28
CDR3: CASTDLRTGYEQYF

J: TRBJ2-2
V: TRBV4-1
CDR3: CASSPRPPMGELFF

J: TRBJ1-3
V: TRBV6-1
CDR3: CASRPGQGRNTIYF

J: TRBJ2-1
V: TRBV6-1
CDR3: CASTVRTTQGHEQFF

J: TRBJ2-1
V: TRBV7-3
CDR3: CASSTTGTPYNEQFF

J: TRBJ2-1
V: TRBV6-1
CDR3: CASSEAPASSYNEQFF

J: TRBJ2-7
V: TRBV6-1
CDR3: CASSSGTRKRGEQYF

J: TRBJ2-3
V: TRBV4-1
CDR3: CASSHPGLAGESTDTQYF

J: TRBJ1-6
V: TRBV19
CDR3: CASSMTWDSNSPLHF

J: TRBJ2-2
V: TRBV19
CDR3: CASGHRELFF

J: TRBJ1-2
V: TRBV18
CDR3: CASSRTQPGQGASYTF

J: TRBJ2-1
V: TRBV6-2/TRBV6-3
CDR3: CASTPRHPYNEQFF

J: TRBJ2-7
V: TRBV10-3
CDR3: CAIRAGTGEDEQYF

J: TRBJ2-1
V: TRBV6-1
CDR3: CASSERGTSIRQLF

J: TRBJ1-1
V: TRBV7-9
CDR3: CASEGGTEAFF

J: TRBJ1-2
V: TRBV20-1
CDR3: CSATLAESYGYTF

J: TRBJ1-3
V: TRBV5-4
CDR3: CASSLMGAGNTIYF

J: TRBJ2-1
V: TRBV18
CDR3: CASSPGEGAQFF

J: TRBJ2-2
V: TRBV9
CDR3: CASSVVPYSETGELFF

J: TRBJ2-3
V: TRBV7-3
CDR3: CASSSSGETTDTQYF

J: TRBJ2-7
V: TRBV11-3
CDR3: CASSLGGGSEQYF

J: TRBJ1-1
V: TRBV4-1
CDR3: CASSQGRDRMNTEAFF

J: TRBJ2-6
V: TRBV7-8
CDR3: CASTRGGWANVLTF

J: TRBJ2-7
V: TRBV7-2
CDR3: CASSRQGSYEQYF

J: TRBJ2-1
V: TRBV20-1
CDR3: CSASPGLGNEQFF

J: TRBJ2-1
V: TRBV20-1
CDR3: CSALAPGTDYNEQFF

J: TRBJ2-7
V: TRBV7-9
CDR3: CASSRTSGSDEQYF

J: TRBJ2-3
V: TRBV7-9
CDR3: CASSSESTDTQYF

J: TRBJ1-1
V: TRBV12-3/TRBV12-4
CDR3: CASSPRGGLVFGTEAFF

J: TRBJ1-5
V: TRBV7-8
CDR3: CASSLRTAVFSNQPQHF

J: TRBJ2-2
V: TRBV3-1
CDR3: CASSQAASRLFF

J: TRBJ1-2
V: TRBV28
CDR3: CASSWQGPNYGYTF

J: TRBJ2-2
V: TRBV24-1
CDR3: CATSDSYRETGELFF